A few counts support the clone carrying this T cell receptor (beta chain). Its target is not known. Trimming removed 9 bases from V and 4 bases from J; junction bases left unmatched: 6. In germline, CDR1 is MNHEY, CDR2 SMNVEV (reference sequence). This CDR3 region has 13 residues. Primers included in the PCR were 60 Vbeta and 13 Jbeta primers. The assay was immunoSEQ multiplex PCR, and TCRdb's table has in-frame clones only and misses some. This table has about 86,000 clones, around three quarters appearing once. The data belong to a study of cytomegalovirus exposure and HLA in healthy donors. Study-wide background: An earlier analysis found fewer than 140 million unique TCR beta sequences from about 179 million T cells.

General study points: Apparent HLA restriction characterized most CMV-associated TCR beta chains in a later analysis. As immune exposure information, only CMV serostatus was available. Researchers reportedly found TCR beta sequences accurately predicted most subjects' HLA-A and HLA-B alleles.

The material sequenced was PBMCs. This sequence was found in a man between 60 and 75 years old in good health and CMV-seronegative. The rearrangement uses TRBV27 and TRBJ1-1, with TRBD1 matching over 9 bases. This CDR3 reads CASTDRGITEAFF. In DNA form, the CDR3 reads TGTGCCAGTACGGACAGGGGAATCACTGAAGCTTTCTTT.